The 27 T cell receptor beta chains below all came from one sample that was sequenced in a study of monozygotic twins with inflammatory bowel disease. Reanalyzing the 5' RACE reads, TCRdb keeps one entry per CDR3 protein, without DNA. This sample carries about 300,000 distinct CDR3 sequences, with 5.6% going to the ten biggest clones. The sequencing sample was made of blood. These TCRs come from a human donor with ulcerative colitis or Crohn's disease, or a healthy co-twin of an affected twin (not recorded which).

CDR3 residues: CATSREGASYQETQYF. The chain links TRBV15 to TRBJ2-5; the TCRdb call, TRBD2, lacks DNA for checking. Germline CDR1 is LNHNV and CDR2 is YYDKDF (reference sequence). This CDR3 has 16 amino acids.

The J gene is TRBJ2-5, the V gene TRBV3-1; TCRdb gives TRBD2 as the D gene, but with no DNA this cannot be confirmed. CDR3 length: 17 amino acids. Germline CDR1 and CDR2: LGHDT and YNNKEL (reference sequence). The CDR3 sequence: CASSQDRLAGGLETQYF.

This chain uses TRBV24-1 with TRBJ2-1; TCRdb's assignment of TRBD1 cannot be checked, as there is no DNA. The CDR3 loop spans 15 amino acids. The germline V gene has CDR1 KGHDR and CDR2 SFDVKD. CDR3 residues: CATSDPGQGNDEQFF.

The chain employs TRBV5-1 and TRBJ2-1; TCRdb reports TRBD1, a call that lacks DNA to check it against. This CDR3 contains 14 residues. CDR1 is SGHRS, CDR2 YFSETQ, per germline. The CDR3 loop is CASSLRQGENEQFF. The full variable domain, completed using reference TRBV5-1 and TRBJ2-1, is KAGVTQTPRYLIKTRGQQVTLSCSPISGHRSVSWYQQTPGQGLQFLFEYFSETQRNKGNFPGRFSGRQFSNSRSEMNVSTLELGDSALYLCASSLRQGENEQFFGPGTRLTVL.

The chain uses TRBV29-1 and TRBJ2-2. The CDR3 has 11 residues. Germline CDR1 SQVTM, CDR2 ANQGSEA. CDR3 amino acids: CSVGYPGELFF.

The chain has TRBV5-6 and TRBJ1-6; TCRdb returns TRBD1, unconfirmable since there is no DNA. CDR3 length: 15 residues. CDR1 SGHDT and CDR2 YYEEEE come from the germline V gene. The chain's CDR3 is CASSSKDRRNSPLHF. Full variable domain (outside the CDR3, taken from reference TRBV5-6 and TRBJ1-6): DAGVTQSPTHLIKTRGQQVTLRCSPKSGHDTVSWYQQALGQGPQFIFQYYEEEERQRGNFPDRFSGHQFPNYSSELNVNALLLGDSALYLCASSSKDRRNSPLHFGNGTRLTVT.

The rearrangement uses TRBV6-2 or TRBV6-3 and TRBJ2-5; no DNA is available, so the TRBD1 call from TCRdb remains unchecked. This CDR3 has 17 amino acids. In germline, CDR1 is MNHEY, CDR2 SVGEGT. The chain's CDR3 is CASLPMPQTGVQETQYF.

The chain has TRBV7-2 and TRBJ2-7. Germline CDR1 reads SGHTA; CDR2 reads FQGNSA. The CDR3 is 11 residues long. This CDR3 is CANSFGYEQYF.

The chain combines TRBV4-3 with TRBJ2-3; TCRdb picks TRBD2, but there is no DNA to check that call. CDR1 LGHNA and CDR2 YSLEER come from the germline V gene. This CDR3 spans 17 amino acids. This CDR3 reads CASSPELAGGLTDTQYF.

The chain has TRBV7-2 and TRBJ2-7; no DNA is available, so the TRBD2 call from TCRdb remains unchecked. Germline values: CDR1 SGHTA, CDR2 FQGNSA. This CDR3 has 15 residues. CDR3 protein: CASSFGTSGRYEQYF.

The V and J genes are TRBV28 and TRBJ2-3; TCRdb names TRBD2, which stays unverified in the absence of DNA. The CDR3 is 15 amino acids. Germline V gives CDR1 MDHEN, CDR2 SYDVKM. CDR3: CASSLWTSGTDTQYF.

The V gene is TRBV6-5, the J gene TRBJ2-7. CDR3 length: 13 residues. Germline CDR1 reads MNHEY; CDR2 reads SVGAGI. The CDR3 protein is CASSQGPSYEQYF.

This chain joins TRBV6-5 and TRBJ2-3; with no DNA, the TCRdb D assignment of TRBD2 cannot be verified. Germline CDR1 reads MNHEY; CDR2 reads SVGAGI. The CDR3 runs 16 residues. The CDR3 loop reads CASSYWGGLRRHTQYF.

This chain links TRBV19 with TRBJ1-1. Germline values: CDR1 LNHDA, CDR2 SQIVND (reference sequence). This CDR3 contains 14 residues. CDR3 protein: CASSMWEMNTEAFF.

The chain joins TRBV5-4 to TRBJ2-4; the D gene TCRdb calls, TRBD1, cannot be checked with no DNA. Germline CDR1 and CDR2: SGHNT and YYREEE (reference sequence). The CDR3 consists of 16 residues. The CDR3 reads CASSRDRGSAKNIQYF.

The chain employs TRBV5-6 and TRBJ2-3; checking the TCRdb D call of TRBD2 is not possible without DNA. The CDR3 is made up of 16 amino acids. Germline V CDR1 and CDR2: SGHDT, YYEEEE. The chain's CDR3 is CASSLPAGGPEDTQYF. The full variable domain, in which reference TRBV5-6 and TRBJ2-3 provide the parts outside the CDR3, is DAGVTQSPTHLIKTRGQQVTLRCSPKSGHDTVSWYQQALGQGPQFIFQYYEEEERQRGNFPDRFSGHQFPNYSSELNVNALLLGDSALYLCASSLPAGGPEDTQYFGPGTRLTVL.

V is TRBV20-1 and J is TRBJ2-7; TCRdb proposes TRBD1, but this gene call is untestable without DNA. The CDR3 has 12 amino acids. Germline loops: CDR1 DFQATT, CDR2 SNEGSKA (reference sequence). CDR3 sequence: CSAWRPGEEQYF.

The chain recombines TRBV1 with TRBJ2-3; TCRdb gives TRBD2 as the D gene, but with no DNA this cannot be confirmed. TRBV1 is shown as a pseudogene. The CDR3 runs to 14 residues. CDR3: CTSSRTTSGDTQYF.

The rearrangement links TRBV14 to TRBJ1-2. The CDR3 sequence is 16 residues long. The V gene's germline CDR1 is SGHDN and CDR2 FVKESK. The CDR3 sequence: CASSQDPVAGTYGYTF.

CDR3 protein: CASSSLTSGRTDTQYF. The chain recombines TRBV6-5 with TRBJ2-3; TCRdb proposes TRBD2, but this gene call is untestable without DNA. There are 16 residues in the CDR3. Germline CDR1 MNHEY, CDR2 SVGAGI.

The rearrangement links TRBV7-2 to TRBJ1-2; the D gene TCRdb calls, TRBD1, cannot be checked with no DNA. Germline assignment: CDR1 SGHTA and CDR2 FQGNSA. The CDR3 covers 15 residues. CDR3 amino acids: CASSLPQGRHYGYTF.

This chain connects TRBV30 to TRBJ1-5; without DNA, the TCRdb call of TRBD1 cannot be checked. Looked up from germline, CDR1 is GTSNPN and CDR2 is SVGIG (reference sequence). This CDR3 is built from 13 residues. The CDR3 sequence: CAWSLDTNQPQHF. Full variable domain (missing parts from reference TRBV30 and TRBJ1-5): SQTIHQWPATLVQPVGSPLSLECTVEGTSNPNLYWYRQAAGRGLQLLFYSVGIGQISSEVPQNLSASRPQDRQFILSSKKLLLSDSGFYLCAWSLDTNQPQHFGDGTRLSIL.

J is TRBJ2-5 and V is TRBV29-1; TCRdb selects TRBD1, and the lack of DNA leaves this call unchecked. CDR1 and CDR2 (germline): SQVTM, ANQGSEA. This CDR3 contains 14 residues. CDR3 amino acids: CSVLVGPQRETQYF.

CDR3 region: CASSLDLAGLRIWTGELFF. The chain uses TRBV12-3 or TRBV12-4 and TRBJ2-2; TCRdb designates TRBD2, a call that cannot be tested without DNA. The CDR3 spans 19 residues.

The gene calls are TRBV11-3 and TRBJ2-7. This CDR3 region has 14 residues. CDR1 and CDR2 (germline): SGHNT, YENEEA. Here the CDR3 reads CASSFRGDSYEQYF.

This sequence joins TRBV28 and TRBJ2-2; as DNA is missing, the TRBD1 call by TCRdb cannot be tested. Germline loops: CDR1 MDHEN, CDR2 SYDVKM. The CDR3 is made up of 14 amino acids. CDR3 amino acids: CASSLAGMAGELFF.

The chain carries TRBV7-9 and TRBJ2-7; the D call of TRBD1 rests on TCRdb alone, since no DNA is present to check it. Looked up from germline, CDR1 is SEHNR and CDR2 is FQNEAQ (reference sequence). This CDR3 comprises 13 residues. The CDR3 sequence is CASSLVGAYEQYF. The entire variable domain, with the rest obtained from reference TRBV7-9 and TRBJ2-7, is as follows: DTGVSQNPRHKITKRGQNVTFRCDPISEHNRLYWYRQTLGQGPEFLTYFQNEAQLEKSRLLSDRFSAERPKGSFSTLEIQRTEQGDSAMYLCASSLVGAYEQYFGPGTRLTVT.